This T cell receptor beta chain was captured by sequencing in a study of T cell repertoires in cytomegalovirus infection. The overall study: Public TCR beta signatures marked donors with CMV infection and the matching HLA.

Worth noting for this clonotype: Its antigen is as yet unknown.

Study-wide results and limits: The ex vivo response was dominated by HLA-C-restricted CMV-specific TCR beta clonotypes. Adding up the frequency of public TCR beta families identified people who carried CMV plus the relevant HLA.

Each CDR3 protein gets one entry after TCRdb re-called the reads with MiXCR. The sample records about 300,000 distinct CDR3 sequences, around 9.6% being singletons. This CDR3 region has 15 residues. The V and J ends lost 5 bases and 5 bases, in that order; junction bases with no gene match: 12. From germline, CDR1 is MNHEY and CDR2 SVGAGI. This clonotype was sampled from a human donor in good health (CMV status not recorded). Some clones in this sample may be carry-over from other donors' samples. The V gene is TRBV6-5, the J gene TRBJ2-7; 7 bases fit TRBD1. Sequenced sample: PBMCs. The CDR3 here is CASSPWARGTDEQYF. The DNA for the CDR3 is TGTGCCAGCAGTCCCTGGGCCAGGGGGACCGACGAGCAGTACTTC.